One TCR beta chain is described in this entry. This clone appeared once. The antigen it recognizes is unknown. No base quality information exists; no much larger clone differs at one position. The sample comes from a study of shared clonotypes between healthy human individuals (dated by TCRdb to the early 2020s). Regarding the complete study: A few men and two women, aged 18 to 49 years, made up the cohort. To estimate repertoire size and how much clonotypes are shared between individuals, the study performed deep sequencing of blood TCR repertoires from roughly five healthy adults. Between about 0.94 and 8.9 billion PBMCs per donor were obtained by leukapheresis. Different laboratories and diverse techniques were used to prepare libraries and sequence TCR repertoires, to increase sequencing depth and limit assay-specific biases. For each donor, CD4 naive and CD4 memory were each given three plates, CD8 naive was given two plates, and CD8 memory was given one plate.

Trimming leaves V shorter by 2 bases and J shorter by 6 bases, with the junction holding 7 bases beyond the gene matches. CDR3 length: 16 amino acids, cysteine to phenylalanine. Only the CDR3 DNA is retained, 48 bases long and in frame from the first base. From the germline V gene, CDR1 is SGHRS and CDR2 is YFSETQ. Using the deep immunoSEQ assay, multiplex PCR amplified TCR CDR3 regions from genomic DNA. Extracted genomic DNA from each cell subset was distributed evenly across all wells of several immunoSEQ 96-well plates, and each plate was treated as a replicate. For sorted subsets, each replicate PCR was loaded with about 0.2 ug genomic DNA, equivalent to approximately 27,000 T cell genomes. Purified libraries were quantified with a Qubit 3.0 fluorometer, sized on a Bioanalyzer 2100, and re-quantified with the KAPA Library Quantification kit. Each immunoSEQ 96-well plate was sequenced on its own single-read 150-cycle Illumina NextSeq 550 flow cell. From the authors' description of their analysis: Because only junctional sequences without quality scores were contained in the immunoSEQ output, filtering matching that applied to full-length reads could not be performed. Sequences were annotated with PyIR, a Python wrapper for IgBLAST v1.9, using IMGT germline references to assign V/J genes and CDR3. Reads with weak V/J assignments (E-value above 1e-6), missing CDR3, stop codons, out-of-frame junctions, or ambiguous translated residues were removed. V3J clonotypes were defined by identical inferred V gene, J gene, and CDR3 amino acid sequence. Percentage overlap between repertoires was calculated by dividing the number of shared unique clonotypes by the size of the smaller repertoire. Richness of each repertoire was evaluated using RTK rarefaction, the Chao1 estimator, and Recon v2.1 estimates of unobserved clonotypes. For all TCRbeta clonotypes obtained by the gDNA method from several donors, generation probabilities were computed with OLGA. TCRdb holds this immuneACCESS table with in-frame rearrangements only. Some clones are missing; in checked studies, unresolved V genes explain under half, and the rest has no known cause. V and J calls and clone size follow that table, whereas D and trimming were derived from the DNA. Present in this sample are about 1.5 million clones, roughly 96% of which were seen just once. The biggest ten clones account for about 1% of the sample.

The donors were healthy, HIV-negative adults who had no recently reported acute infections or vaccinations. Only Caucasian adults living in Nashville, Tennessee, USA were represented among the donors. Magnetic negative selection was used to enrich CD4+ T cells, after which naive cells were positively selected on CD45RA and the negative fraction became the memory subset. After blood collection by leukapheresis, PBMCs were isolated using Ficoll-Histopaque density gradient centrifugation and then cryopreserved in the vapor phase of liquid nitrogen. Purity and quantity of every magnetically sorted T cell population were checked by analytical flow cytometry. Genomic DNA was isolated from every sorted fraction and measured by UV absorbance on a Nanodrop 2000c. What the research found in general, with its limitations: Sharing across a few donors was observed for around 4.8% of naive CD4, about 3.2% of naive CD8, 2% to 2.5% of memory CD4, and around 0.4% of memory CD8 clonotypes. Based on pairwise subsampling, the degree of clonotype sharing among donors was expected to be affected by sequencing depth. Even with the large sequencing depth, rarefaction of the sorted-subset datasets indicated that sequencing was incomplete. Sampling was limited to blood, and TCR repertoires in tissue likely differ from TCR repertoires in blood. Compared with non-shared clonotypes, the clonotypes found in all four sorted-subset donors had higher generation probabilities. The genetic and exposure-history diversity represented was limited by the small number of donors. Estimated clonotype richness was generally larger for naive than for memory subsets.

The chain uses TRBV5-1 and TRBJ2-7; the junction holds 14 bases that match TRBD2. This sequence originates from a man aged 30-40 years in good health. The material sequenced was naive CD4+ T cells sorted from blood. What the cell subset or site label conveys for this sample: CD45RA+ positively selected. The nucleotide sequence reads TGCGCCAGCAGCTTTTTTGGGACTAGCGGGAGCAGCGAGCAGTACTTC. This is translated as CASSFFGTSGSSEQYF.